These 31 T cell receptor beta chains share one sample of origin, sequenced in a study of blood T cell repertoires in COVID-19. Generated by immunoSEQ multiplex PCR, the TCRdb table keeps only in-frame clones and is missing some. Of some 250,000 clones listed, about four fifths were seen once; the top ten hold 1.9%. Sequenced sample: peripheral blood. Receptor source: a man aged 30 to 39 who had recovered from COVID-19.

The chain links TRBV4-2 to TRBJ2-3, with 8 nucleotides matching TRBD2. The CDR3 contains 16 residues. Per germline, CDR1 LGHNA and CDR2 YNFKEQ. Trimming took 0 bases from V and 4 from J; bases not matched to a gene: 6. The CDR3 DNA reads as TGTGCCAGCAGCCAAGAACAGGCGGGGGGTCCAGATACGCAGTATTTT. Translation: CASSQEQAGGPDTQYF.

This chain joins TRBV29-1 and TRBJ2-3, with unresolved D. This CDR3 contains 13 residues. Germline V gene sequence: CDR1 SQVTM, CDR2 ANQGSEA. Trimming stripped 7 bases from V and 2 bases from J, with 13 bases between. The CDR3 nucleotides read TGCAGCGGGCGGCGGCAGCTCACAGATACGCAGTATTTT. Protein sequence: CSGRRQLTDTQYF.

This CDR3 reads CASRGGPRSGYTF. In nucleotides, the CDR3 is TGTGCCAGCAGGGGGGGACCCCGATCTGGCTACACCTTC. This chain joins TRBV6-4 and TRBJ1-2, with D possibly being TRBD1 (5 bases). CDR3 length: 13 amino acids. The germline V gene encodes CDR1 MRHNA and CDR2 SNTAGT. Trimming left V 6 bases short and J 7 bases short, with 15 bases between.

The chain uses TRBV5-5 and TRBJ2-7; 14 bases are shared with TRBD2. Germline CDR1 reads SGHKS; CDR2 reads YYEKEE (reference sequence). V shed 5 bases and J 2 bases; nucleotides not matched to a gene: 9. The CDR3 spans 17 residues. CDR3 residues: CASRLGLAGGLTYEQYF. CDR3 in DNA: TGTGCCAGCAGACTTGGACTAGCGGGGGGTCTTACCTACGAGCAGTACTTC.

V usage is TRBV5-1 and J usage is TRBJ1-1, with TRBD1 as a possible D gene (5 bases). This CDR3 has 16 amino acids. Germline CDR1 and CDR2: SGHRS and YFSETQ. V gave up 4 bases and J gave up 3 bases, with 19 bases separating them. The CDR3 DNA follows: TGCGCCAGCAGCCCGGGGGTCAGTGGGTCGGACACTGAAGCTTTCTTT. This encodes CASSPGVSGSDTEAFF.

V gene TRBV6-5 combines with J gene TRBJ1-6; TRBD1 matches 7 bases. Trimming at V came to 5 bases and at J to 8 bases, leaving 3 bases not matched to a gene. Per germline, CDR1 MNHEY and CDR2 SVGAGI. The CDR3 length is 13 residues. CDR3 protein: CASSITGDSPLHF. The CDR3 coding sequence is TGTGCCAGCAGTATTACAGGGGATTCACCCCTCCACTTT.

V is TRBV18 and J is TRBJ2-1; D might be TRBD1 (5 bases). V was shortened by 6 bases and J by 9 bases, with 12 bases between the two germline ends. The germline gives CDR1 KGHSH, CDR2 LQKENI. CDR3 length: 12 amino acids. The CDR3 here is CASSPTDSEQFF. CDR3 DNA sequence: TGTGCCAGCTCGCCGACAGACAGTGAGCAGTTCTTC.

This clone has a single count. This chain links TRBV10-3 with TRBJ1-2; 7 nucleotides line up with TRBD1. Germline loops: CDR1 ENHRY, CDR2 SYGVKD. Germline trimming cut 10 bases from V and 0 bases from J; bases unmatched to any gene: 14. The CDR3 loop spans 16 amino acids. In DNA, the CDR3 is TGTGCCACACAGGATGGGGACAGAGCTTCTAACTATGGCTACACCTTC. Its translation: CATQDGDRASNYGYTF.

The chain couples TRBV6-1 to TRBJ1-1, with unresolved D. V lost 3 bases and J 0 bases, leaving 8 bases between the germline ends. Per germline, CDR1 MNHNS and CDR2 SASEGT. The CDR3 extends over 14 amino acids. The CDR3 region is CASSDPGMNTEAFF. DNA for the CDR3: TGTGCCAGCAGTGACCCAGGTATGAACACTGAAGCTTTCTTT.

This clone turned up a few times. V is TRBV4-2 and J is TRBJ1-2; D may be TRBD1 (6 bases). Trimming cost V 4 bases and J 8 bases, with 14 bases left between them. The CDR3 loop spans 13 amino acids. The germline gives CDR1 LGHNA, CDR2 YNFKEQ. The CDR3 nucleotides read TGTGCCAGCAGCCCCCAGGGGCAGGGCGGCTACACCTTC. Translation: CASSPQGQGGYTF.

The V and J genes are TRBV28 and TRBJ1-5, with no clear D. The length of the CDR3 is 12 residues. Germline-derived CDR1 and CDR2 are MDHEN and SYDVKM. The ends were cut back, 1 base at V and 11 bases at J, with 9 bases in the middle. CDR3 protein: CASSLLRDSQHF. Here the CDR3 DNA reads TGTGCCAGCAGTTTATTACGGGATTCCCAGCATTTT.

The chain joins TRBV5-1 to TRBJ2-3; 10 nucleotides match TRBD2. The CDR3 spans 15 residues. Germline assignment: CDR1 SGHRS and CDR2 YFSETQ. J lost 0 bases, V lost 4 bases, and 2 bases had no gene match. DNA for the CDR3: TGCGCCAGCAGCGCGACTAGCGGGAGCACAGATACGCAGTATTTT. It translates to CASSATSGSTDTQYF.

This chain connects TRBV28 to TRBJ2-7; 8 bases fit TRBD2. CDR1 MDHEN and CDR2 SYDVKM come from the germline V gene. The CDR3 covers 14 residues. Germline trimming cut 4 bases from V and 9 bases from J; bases unmatched to any gene: 11. The CDR3 sequence: CASSSPGGHTGQYV. The CDR3 DNA follows: TGTGCCAGCAGTTCCCCGGGGGGGCACACGGGGCAGTACGTC.

The rearrangement uses TRBV5-8 and TRBJ1-5; weak D call: TRBD1 (5 bases). The V gene's germline CDR1 is SGHTS and CDR2 YDEGEE. The CDR3 consists of 14 residues. The ends were cut back, 0 bases at V and 6 bases at J, with 10 bases in the middle. The CDR3 nucleotides read TGTGCCAGCAGCTTGGTAACAGGTCGTCAGCCCCAGCATTTT. This sequence encodes CASSLVTGRQPQHF. Complete variable domain (other parts from reference TRBV5-8 and TRBJ1-5): EAGVTQSPTHLIKTRGQQATLRCSPISGHTSVYWYQQALGLGLQFLLWYDEGEERNRGNFPPRFSGRQFPNYSSELNVNALELEDSALYLCASSLVTGRQPQHFGDGTRLSIL.

The rearrangement links TRBV6-6 to TRBJ2-5; a weak D match, TRBD2 (7 bases). The V end lost 8 bases, the J end lost 3 bases, and 16 bases lay between the germline ends. The CDR3 length is 14 residues. CDR1 is MNHNY and CDR2 is SVGAGI in the germline V gene (reference sequence). Here the CDR3 reads CASARGGAEETQYF. The DNA of the CDR3 is TGTGCCAGCGCGCGAGGGGGGGCCGAAGAGACCCAGTACTTC.

This clone has only one observation. The genes are TRBV6-5 and TRBJ1-1; D might be TRBD1 (6 bases). Germline V gene sequence: CDR1 MNHEY, CDR2 SVGAGI. Trimming cost V 2 bases and J 8 bases, with 15 bases left between them. CDR3 length: 14 amino acids. The CDR3, as DNA: TGTGCCAGCAGTTACGGGAACAGGGAGGGAGAAGCTTTCTTT. It translates to CASSYGNREGEAFF.

The chain links TRBV15 to TRBJ1-1; D not resolved. V was trimmed by 1 base and J by 9 bases, leaving 12 bases between them. CDR3 length: 13 amino acids. CDR1 and CDR2 (germline): LNHNV, YYDKDF (reference sequence). The CDR3 sequence is CATSRVGGEKAFF. The CDR3 DNA reads TGTGCCACCAGCAGAGTCGGAGGAGAAAAAGCTTTCTTT.

The V gene is TRBV5-1, the J gene TRBJ1-2; the D is unclear. The CDR3 loop spans 11 amino acids. V gave up 5 bases and J gave up 3 bases, with 5 bases separating them. Germline V gene lookup returns CDR1 SGHRS and CDR2 YFSETQ. The CDR3 nucleotides read TGCGCCAGCAGGGAGGACTATGGCTACACCTTC. Amino acids: CASREDYGYTF.

CDR3 in DNA: TGTGCCAGCAGTTCGACCACAGGGGAGCAGTACGTC. It translates to CASSSTTGEQYV. The chain carries TRBV28 and TRBJ2-7; D may be TRBD1 (6 bases). This CDR3 has 12 amino acids. Germline CDR1 is MDHEN and CDR2 is SYDVKM. V was clipped by 4 bases and J by 7 bases, with 11 bases between them.

Concerning this clone: The sample holds other DNA sequences that translate to the same CDR3. The V gene is TRBV7-9, the J gene TRBJ2-2; D perhaps matches TRBD2 (5 bases). The germline V gene encodes CDR1 SEHNR and CDR2 FQNEAQ (reference sequence). Trimming stripped 1 base from V and 2 bases from J, with 8 bases between. The CDR3 is 15 residues long. As DNA, the CDR3 is TGTGCCAGCAGCTTAGGCGGGTTAAACACCGGGGAGCTGTTTTTT. Translation: CASSLGGLNTGELFF.

This rearrangement joins TRBV19 to TRBJ2-3; 10 nucleotides agree with TRBD2. Germline V gene sequence: CDR1 LNHDA, CDR2 SQIVND (reference sequence). V shed 6 bases, J shed 5 bases, and the junction held 5 bases outside the gene matches. The CDR3 runs to 14 residues. CDR3 DNA sequence: TGTGCCAGTAGGAGCGGGGGGGCCCTAGATACGCAGTATTTT. Translation gives CASRSGGALDTQYF.

The V gene is TRBV5-1, the J gene TRBJ1-4; a weak D match, TRBD1 (6 bases). Germline CDR1 reads SGHRS; CDR2 reads YFSETQ. The CDR3 length is 17 residues. The V gene lost 0 bases and the J gene lost 3 bases, with 15 bases spanning the gap. CDR3 nucleotide sequence: TGCGCCAGCAGCTTGGGGAACAGGGTCTTATCTAATGAAAAACTGTTTTTT. Its translation is CASSLGNRVLSNEKLFF.

The rearrangement joins TRBV7-8 to TRBJ1-2; D may be TRBD1 (6 bases). This CDR3 comprises 15 residues. Germline V CDR1 and CDR2: SGHVS, FQNEAQ. V lost 0 bases to trimming and J lost 4 bases, with 12 bases between them. The chain's CDR3 is CASSLARQGSYGYTF. CDR3 DNA sequence: TGTGCCAGCAGCTTAGCTAGGCAGGGGAGCTATGGCTACACCTTC.

The CDR3: CASSQSGQNSGNTIYF. The CDR3 region has the DNA TGTGCCAGCTCACAATCGGGACAGAACTCTGGAAACACCATATATTTT. V and J are TRBV18 and TRBJ1-3; the match to TRBD1 covers 7 bases. The CDR3 sequence is 16 residues long. V lost 4 bases to trimming and J lost 0 bases; unmatched junction nucleotides: 6. Germline V gene data show CDR1 as KGHSH and CDR2 as LQKENI.

In nucleotides, the CDR3 is TGTGCTACGGGCGGGAGGGTGTTACTCGGCTATGGCTACACCTTC. Amino acids: CATGGRVLLGYGYTF. The chain carries TRBV7-2 and TRBJ1-2; no reliable D call. Germline lookup yields CDR1 SGHTA and CDR2 FQGNSA. The CDR3 contains 15 residues.

The chain couples TRBV6-5 to TRBJ2-1, with 11 bases fitting TRBD2. The V segment lost 5 bases and the J segment 7 bases; nucleotides outside the gene matches: 7. The CDR3 spans 15 residues. Germline CDR1 and CDR2: MNHEY and SVGAGI. CDR3 coding DNA: TGTGCCAGCAGTATCACTAGCGGGGGTCGAAATGAGCAGTTCTTC. It translates to CASSITSGGRNEQFF.

This clone was seen once. This chain joins TRBV5-5 and TRBJ1-2; 10 nucleotides align to TRBD1. The CDR3 runs 14 residues. The trim removed 5 bases at V and 8 bases at J, leaving 9 bases unmatched. CDR1 is SGHKS, CDR2 YYEKEE, per germline (reference sequence). The CDR3 is CASRPGTGVQGYTF. Written as DNA, the CDR3 is TGTGCCAGCAGACCCGGGACAGGGGTACAGGGCTACACCTTC.

This clone appeared once. The chain is built from TRBV19 and TRBJ1-5; possible D gene TRBD1, 5 bases. The V end was cut by 0 bases, the J end by 11 bases, with 17 bases between. This CDR3 contains 15 residues. CDR1 and CDR2 from the germline V gene are LNHDA and SQIVND (reference sequence). CDR3 residues: CASSIEQDHTRSQHF. The DNA for the CDR3 is TGTGCCAGTAGTATAGAACAGGACCATACGAGGTCCCAGCATTTT.

This sequence joins TRBV4-1 and TRBJ2-7, with a weak D call TRBD2 (6 bases). CDR3 length: 16 residues. CDR1 MGHRA and CDR2 YSYEKL come from the germline V gene. Trimming stripped 1 base from V and 7 bases from J, with 20 bases between. The CDR3 sequence: CASSQVALAAGGEQYF. As DNA, the CDR3 is TGCGCCAGCAGCCAAGTAGCCCTCGCAGCCGGAGGGGAGCAGTACTTC.

This clone was detected only a few times. The chain combines TRBV5-1 with TRBJ1-2; TRBD1 matches at 7 bases. Germline assignment: CDR1 SGHRS and CDR2 YFSETQ. There are 15 residues in the CDR3. Germline trimming cut 4 bases from V and 2 bases from J; bases unmatched to any gene: 8. This CDR3 reads CASSPGDSGNYGYTF. The CDR3 nucleotides are TGCGCCAGCAGCCCCGGGGACAGTGGGAACTATGGCTACACCTTC.

The CDR3 here is CATSTQGYEQYF. The CDR3 nucleotides are TGTGCCACCAGCACACAGGGCTACGAGCAGTACTTC. This chain connects TRBV15 to TRBJ2-7; D possibly corresponds to TRBD1 (6 bases). The CDR3 runs 12 residues. Trimming removed 4 bases from V and 3 bases from J, with 7 bases in between. Looked up from germline, CDR1 is LNHNV and CDR2 is YYDKDF (reference sequence).